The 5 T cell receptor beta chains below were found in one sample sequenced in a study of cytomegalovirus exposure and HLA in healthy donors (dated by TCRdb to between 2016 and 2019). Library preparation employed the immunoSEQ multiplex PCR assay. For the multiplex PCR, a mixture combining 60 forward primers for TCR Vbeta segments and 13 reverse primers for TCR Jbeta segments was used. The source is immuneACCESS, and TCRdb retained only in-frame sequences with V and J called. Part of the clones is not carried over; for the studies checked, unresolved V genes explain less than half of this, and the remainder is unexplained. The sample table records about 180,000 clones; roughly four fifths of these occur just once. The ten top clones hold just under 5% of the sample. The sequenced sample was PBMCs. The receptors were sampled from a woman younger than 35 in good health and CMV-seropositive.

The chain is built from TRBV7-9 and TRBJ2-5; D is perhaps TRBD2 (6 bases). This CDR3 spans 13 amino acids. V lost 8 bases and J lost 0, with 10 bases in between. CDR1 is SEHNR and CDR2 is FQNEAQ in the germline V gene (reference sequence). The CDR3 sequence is CASRPGDQETQYF. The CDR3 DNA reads TGTGCCAGCCGCCCGGGGGACCAAGAGACCCAGTACTTC.

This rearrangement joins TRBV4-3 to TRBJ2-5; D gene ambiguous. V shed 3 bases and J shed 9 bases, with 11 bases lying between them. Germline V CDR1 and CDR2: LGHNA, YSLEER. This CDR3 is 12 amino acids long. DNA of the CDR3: TGCGCCAGCAGCCACGATAACGGAGCCCAGTACTTC. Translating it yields CASSHDNGAQYF.

The CDR3: CASSLPGLGEAFF. The CDR3, as DNA: TGTGCCAGCAGCTTACCGGGATTGGGAGAGGCTTTCTTT. V and J are TRBV7-9 and TRBJ1-1; D call uncertain. The CDR3 runs 13 residues. From germline, CDR1 is SEHNR and CDR2 FQNEAQ (reference sequence). V gave up 2 bases and J gave up 11 bases, with 15 bases separating them.

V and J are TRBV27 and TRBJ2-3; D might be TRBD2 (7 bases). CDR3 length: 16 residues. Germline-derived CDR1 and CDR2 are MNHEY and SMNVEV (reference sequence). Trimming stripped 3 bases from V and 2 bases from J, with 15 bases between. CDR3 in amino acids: CASSFEGGPPTDTQYF. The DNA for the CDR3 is TGTGCCAGCAGTTTTGAGGGGGGGCCCCCCACAGATACGCAGTATTTT.

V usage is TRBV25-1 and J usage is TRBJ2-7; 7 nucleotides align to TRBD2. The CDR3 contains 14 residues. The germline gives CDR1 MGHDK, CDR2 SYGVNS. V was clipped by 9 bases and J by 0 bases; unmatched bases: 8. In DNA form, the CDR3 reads TGTGCCAGAGCGTTGGGGGGGAGCTCCTACGAGCAGTACTTC. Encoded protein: CARALGGSSYEQYF.